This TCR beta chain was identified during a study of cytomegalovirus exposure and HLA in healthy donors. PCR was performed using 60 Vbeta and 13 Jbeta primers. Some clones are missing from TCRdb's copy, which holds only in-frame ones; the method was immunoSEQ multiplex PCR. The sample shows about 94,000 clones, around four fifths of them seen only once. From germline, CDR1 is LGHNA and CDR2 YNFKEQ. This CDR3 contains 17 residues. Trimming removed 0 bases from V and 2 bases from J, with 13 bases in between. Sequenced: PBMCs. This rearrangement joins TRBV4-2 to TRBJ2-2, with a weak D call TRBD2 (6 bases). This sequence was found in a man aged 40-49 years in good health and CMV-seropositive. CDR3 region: CASSQEGPGLNTGELFF. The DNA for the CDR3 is TGTGCCAGCAGCCAAGAGGGGCCGGGACTTAACACCGGGGAGCTGTTTTTT.